Given below is one T cell receptor beta chain in context. Its target is unknown. The CDR3 loop spans 11 amino acids. Germline V gene data show CDR1 as SQVTM and CDR2 as ANQGSEA. 5' RACE with UMI labels generated the TRB cDNA libraries. TCRdb re-called the 5' RACE reads, yielding one record per CDR3 amino acid sequence without DNA. This sample's table reports some 150,000 distinct CDR3 sequences. The data are from a study of CXCR3-negative and CXCR3-positive naive CD8 T cells. Whole-study results and caveats: CXCR3-positive naive cells carried more hydrophobic TRB CDR3s than CXCR3-negative ones.

The chain is built from TRBV29-1 and TRBJ1-2; no DNA is available, so the TRBD1 call from TCRdb remains unchecked. Sequencing was carried out using naive CXCR3+ CD8+ T cells from blood. Subset of the sample: CD45RO-CCR7+CD27+CD95- naive CD8+ T cells expressing CXCR3 (TNR3+). The origin of this receptor is a human donor in good health. Some clones in this sample may be carry-over from other donors' samples. The CDR3 sequence is CSVVGQTGYTF.